This entry describes one T cell receptor beta chain. The antigen this receptor binds is unknown. No per-base quality is available; no much larger clone lies one base away. Clipping removes 3 bases from V and 3 bases from J, with 5 as the unmatched junction base count. Per the germline V gene, MDHEN is the CDR1 and SYDVKM is the CDR2. The CDR3 starts with the cysteine, ends with the phenylalanine, and has 15 residues. Only the CDR3 part of the read is kept: 45 bases, read in frame from the first base. In total, more than 500 healthy bone marrow donors made up the cohort. At the time of sampling, every cohort member was nominally healthy, though immune exposures that went unrecorded were likely present. The donor tested CMV seropositive and was one of the 289 seropositive cohort members. A peripheral blood sample was provided by each donor, and peripheral blood mononuclear cells were used for TCR beta sequencing. The Qiagen DNeasy Blood Extraction Kit was used to extract genomic DNA from the blood cell samples.

The method behind the library was the immunoSEQ multiplex PCR assay. A mixture of 60 forward primers for TCR Vbeta segments and 13 reverse primers for TCR Jbeta segments was used in the multiplex PCR. The CDR3 region of rearranged TCR beta genes was amplified from genomic DNA by a multiplex PCR assay. The amplified TCR beta libraries were sequenced on the Illumina HiSeq System as 87-base-pair reads. Concerning the study's data processing: In a later analysis, tens of millions of unique TCR beta chains were counted across the approximately 640 repertoires, and roughly 11 million of these chains were shared by at least two donors. To remove PCR and sequencing errors, raw reads were error-corrected and collapsed into unique sequences using a nearest-neighbor algorithm that merged closely related sequences. To assign V, D and J gene segments, CDR3 sequences were aligned to IMGT reference sequences. For a sequence to be retained, a match of at least six nucleotides was required to both a V gene segment and a J gene segment. Rearrangements were called productive when the CDR3 lacked stop codons and stayed in frame with V and J; all others were non-productive. Following IMGT convention, CDR3 was defined as the stretch from the second conserved V-encoded cysteine to the conserved J-encoded phenylalanine. Sequences without an unambiguous match to a single V gene segment were excluded from the earlier analysis of a few hundred of the donors. An earlier analysis of about 590 of the donors classified V segments as functional when productive rearrangements were above 56.7% and as segregating when the standard deviation between donors was above 5%. A statistical classification framework was developed to diagnose cytomegalovirus status using the catalog of TCR beta chain sequences. In a later analysis, V and J genes were assigned by comparing TCR nucleotide sequences against IMGT/GENE-DB human TR gene sequences. A later analysis assigned CDR3 sequences and most-parsimonious VDJ recombination scenarios with the TCRdist pipeline. In a later analysis, every TCR beta chain was defined by the combination of its CDR3 amino acid sequence and its V-gene family, and reads without a unique V-gene family were dropped. A later analysis removed 592 highly shared, low-generation-probability nucleotide sequences to deal with suspected cross-contamination and a sequencing artifact. For each public chain, a later analysis derived a clonal expansion index from normalized ranks of inferred template counts within each repertoire. Generation probabilities in a later analysis came from a VDJ recombination model fitted to out-of-frame rearrangements, and those results were checked against IGoR. Hypergeometric tests were used in a later analysis to score TCR-TCR, TCR-HLA and TCR-CMV co-occurrence, with a repertoire-size bias correction applied to the TCR pairs. To estimate false discovery rates, a later analysis permuted the HLA or CMV assignments 20 times. In a later analysis, co-occurring TCRs were grouped using DBSCAN, and TCRdist sequence similarity was added for clustering within HLA-allele-positive subsets. Co-occurrence clustering excluded repertoires with fewer than 30,000 or more than 120,000 public chains, plus five with anomalous nucleotide sharing. The table comes from immuneACCESS by way of TCRdb, which keeps in-frame sequences with V and J called. Part of the clones is missing from these tables; in studies checked, under half for an unresolved V gene and the rest for unknown reasons. That table is the source of V, J and clone size, and D and trimming were worked out from the DNA. The sample profile shows about 160,000 clones; roughly 85% of them were found once. Clones ranked in the top ten supply about 0.93% of the sample.

This entry belongs to a study of cytomegalovirus exposure and HLA in healthy donors (dated by TCRdb to 2015 to 2018). Study-level background: An earlier analysis of roughly 570 of the donors reported 250 to 350 Gb of sequence data and 117 million unique TCR beta sequences obtained from about 170 million T cells. An early release covering more than 500 HLA-typed donors comprised roughly 300 gigabases of sequencing data and roughly 85 million unique TCR sequences. Among over 350 genotyped donors of the cohort, an average of 235,054 unique TCR beta nucleotide sequences were sequenced per donor, around 18% of them non-productive. To decide whether each TCR beta V gene segment behaved as functional or pseudogenic, an earlier analysis of approximately 620 of the donors relied on high-throughput TCR beta sequencing. Using immunosequencing, the study profiled T cell repertoires from 666 subjects and related those repertoires to cytomegalovirus serostatus. Class I and class II HLA loci were covered by the typing at four-digit resolution. The study combined high-throughput TCR immunosequencing, statistical association of individual TCRs with disease status, and machine learning to predict cytomegalovirus infection status. The aim of the study was to test whether cataloging public T cell receptors could identify signatures of past pathogen exposure. Typing coverage differed by locus: A, B, C, DRB1 and DQB1 were typed in roughly 620-640 donors, DQA1 in 500 to 550, DPA1 in roughly 590, and DPB1 in 450 to 490. Rather than using new phenotypic data, the later analysis identified candidate immune exposures from TCR beta sequences and from how often those sequences occurred across donors. To study patterns of TCR occurrence, a later analysis re-analyzed previously published TCR beta repertoires from around 660 donors and added high-resolution HLA genotyping. Genome-wide SNP genotypes for about 65% of the roughly 700 donors were used in a later genetic analysis, which treated that subset as a discovery cohort. Every discovery cohort repertoire had been produced on one sequencing platform. Of the approximately 400 genotyped donors, around 81% fell in the genetic ancestry cluster associated with self-reported Caucasian donors. A handful of DR-DQ haplotypes were handled as single units for association and clustering because linkage in the cohort was strong. Donor age, sex, ethnicity and CMV serostatus were compiled alongside the repertoire data. Besides the first cohort of hundreds of subjects, a separate validation cohort made up of 90 to 150 different subjects was used. Findings and caveats that apply to the study as a whole: Most TCR sequences were seen in very few donors, while some public TCRs were found in many individuals. In vitro tests confirmed that a few of the cytomegalovirus-associated TCR beta chains recognize cytomegalovirus antigens. Over 15 rarely observed V segments, including chromosome 9 orphons, were excluded from the earlier analysis of a few hundred of the donors because counts were too low. Compared with equally common non-associated chains, HLA-associated TCR beta chains in a later analysis were more clonally expanded and had lower generation probabilities. Some IMGT-functional V segments, including TRBV6-2 and TRBV6-3, could not be told apart with the 87-base-pair reads, so those segments were excluded. HLA typing was unavailable for some donors at each locus, so association tests used only the typed subset. A later analysis found that most CMV-associated TCR beta chains appeared HLA-restricted, with HLA associations seemingly driven largely by CMV exposure. For the cohort, immune exposure information was limited to CMV serostatus. Linkage disequilibrium might explain the correlated functional status among segregating V segments, but an unknown experimental factor could not be ruled out. In a later analysis, several top co-occurrence clusters were reported to appear linked to parvovirus B19, influenza, CMV and Epstein-Barr virus. In an earlier analysis of approximately 590 of the donors, most TCR beta V segments appeared in productive rearrangements about 90% or about 30% of the time, broadly matching IMGT annotations. A later analysis associated 17,000 or so TCR beta sequences with specific HLA alleles at a false discovery rate of 0.05. Only TCR beta chains were sequenced in this cohort, and the absence of alpha or paired-chain data limited detectable features. The presence/absence analyses assumed that sequencing depth was roughly uniform across donors, and that assumption may not be true. An association between a missense DCLRE1C variant and V-gene and J-gene trimming of TCR beta chains was found in a later genetic analysis and replicated in an independent cohort. In a later analysis, TCR association rates were found to vary across HLA loci, with the most associated TCRs seen for DRB1 alleles and the fewest for HLA-C alleles. Compared with the 666-donor mean, donors in an Asian-associated ancestry cluster had fewer N-insertions in productive TCRs, according to a later genetic analysis. The authors suggested that the approach could potentially be extended to other disease states and immunological phenotypes. A further reported finding was that TCR beta sequences accurately predicted the HLA-A and HLA-B alleles for most subjects in the first cohort. In both the original and validation cohorts, the classifier was reported to diagnose cytomegalovirus status with high specificity and sensitivity. The sequencing pipeline was judged likely to have produced a cluster of highly shared sequence variants as a technical artifact. In the study, about 150 TCR beta chains were listed as associated with cytomegalovirus. When HLA alleles, especially DR and DQ, strongly co-occurred, attributing TCR associations to individual alleles was difficult.

Sequencing was performed on PBMCs. The TCR comes from a woman aged 45-60 years in good health and CMV-seropositive. The chain uses TRBV28 and TRBJ2-5, and TRBD2 matches 9 of the central bases. The nucleotide sequence reads TGTGCCAGCAGTTTTTGGGCTAGCGGGGAAGAGACCCAGTACTTC. It encodes CASSFWASGEETQYF.